This T cell receptor beta chain was found in a study of tumor and adjacent non-tumor tissue in lung cancer. Broader study findings: Top 100 clones took a larger repertoire share in normal lung. Significantly higher TCR diversity was found in tumor than normal lung.

No cell sorting was done before RNA was extracted from the tissue. Distant lung tissue was collected more than 3 cm away from the tumor edge. Between August and November 2014, newly diagnosed, chemotherapy-naive lung cancer patients underwent thoracic surgery in China. The library came from three nested PCR rounds adapted from ARM-PCR protocols. TCRdb re-derived calls from the multiplex PCR reads in MiXCR, one entry per CDR3 protein. The data show almost 75,000 distinct CDR3 sequences, with approximately 68% seen just once and 25% to 35% held by the top ten. CDR1 and CDR2 from the germline V gene are DFQATT and SNEGSKA (reference sequence). V was shortened by 4 bases and J by 3 bases, with 16 bases between the two germline ends. This CDR3 is 14 amino acids long. With respect to this clonotype: Antigen: not known.

Sequencing used distant non-tumor lung tissue. V gene TRBV20-1 combines with J gene TRBJ2-7, with D possibly being TRBD1 (6 bases). The sequence was obtained from a woman aged 50 to 60 with non-small cell lung cancer. The CDR3 DNA follows: TGCAGTGCTAATAGTGATGTGACAGGCTACGAGCAGTACTTC. Residues: CSANSDVTGYEQYF.